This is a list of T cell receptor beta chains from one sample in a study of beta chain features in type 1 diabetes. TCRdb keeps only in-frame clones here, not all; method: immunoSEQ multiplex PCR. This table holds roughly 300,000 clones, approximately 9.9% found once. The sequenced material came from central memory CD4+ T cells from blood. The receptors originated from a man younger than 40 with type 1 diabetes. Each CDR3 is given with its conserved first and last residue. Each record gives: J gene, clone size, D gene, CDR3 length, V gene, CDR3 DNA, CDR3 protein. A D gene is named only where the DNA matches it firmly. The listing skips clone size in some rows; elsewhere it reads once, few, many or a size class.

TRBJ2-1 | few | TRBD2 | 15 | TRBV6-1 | TGTGCCAGCAGTGAAGCTAGCGGGGGGGCGAATGAGCAGTTCTTC | CASSEASGGANEQFF
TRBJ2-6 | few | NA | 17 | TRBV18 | TGTGCCAGCTCACCCCTCCTCGACAGCTCTGGGGCCAACGTCCTGACTTTC | CASSPLLDSSGANVLTF
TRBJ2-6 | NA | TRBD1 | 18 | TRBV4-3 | TGCGCCAGCAGCCAAGATCTCAGGGGGCTGTCTGGGGCCAACGTCCTGACTTTC | CASSQDLRGLSGANVLTF
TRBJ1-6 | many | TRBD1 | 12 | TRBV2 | TGTGCCAGCATGAACAGGGGCTCACCCCTCCACTTT | CASMNRGSPLHF
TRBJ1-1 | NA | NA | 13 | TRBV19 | TGTGCCAGTACCCCGCAGACGAACACTGAAGCTTTCTTT | CASTPQTNTEAFF
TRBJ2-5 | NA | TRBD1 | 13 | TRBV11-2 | TGTGCCAGCAGCCCGGGACAGTTCTACGGGCAGTACTTC | CASSPGQFYGQYF
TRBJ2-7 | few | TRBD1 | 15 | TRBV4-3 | TGCGCCAGCAGCCAAGCTCACAGGGGCACCTACGAGCAGTACTTC | CASSQAHRGTYEQYF
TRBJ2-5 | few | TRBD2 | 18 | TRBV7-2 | TGTGCCAGCAGCCTGCGGACTAGCGGGGGCCGACGCCAAGAGACCCAGTACTTC | CASSLRTSGGRRQETQYF
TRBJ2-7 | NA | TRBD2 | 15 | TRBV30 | TGTGCCTGGAGTGTACTTGCGGGGGGGCTAGGCGAGCAGTACTTC | CAWSVLAGGLGEQYF
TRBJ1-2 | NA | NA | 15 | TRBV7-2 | TGTGCCAGCAGCTTCCGAGGGTCAGACCTCTATGGCTACACCTTC | CASSFRGSDLYGYTF
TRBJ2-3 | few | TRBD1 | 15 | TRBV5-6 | TGTGCCAGCAGCTCCACAGGGGTTCCTTTAGATACGCAGTATTTT | CASSSTGVPLDTQYF
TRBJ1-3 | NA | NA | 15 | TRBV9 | TGTGCCAGCAGCGTAGGCTCCGTGAACCTCGGCACCATATATTTT | CASSVGSVNLGTIYF
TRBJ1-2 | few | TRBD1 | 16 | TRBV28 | TGTGCCAGCAGACGCAACCTGGGACAGCCCATCTATGGCTACACCTTC | CASRRNLGQPIYGYTF
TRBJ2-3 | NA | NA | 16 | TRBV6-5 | TGTGCCAGCAGTTGGCACGATGGGACCCTCACAGATACGCAGTATTTT | CASSWHDGTLTDTQYF
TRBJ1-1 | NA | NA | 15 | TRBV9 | TGTGCCAGCAGCCCATTTTTGGGTCAGGGCACTGAAGCTTTCTTT | CASSPFLGQGTEAFF
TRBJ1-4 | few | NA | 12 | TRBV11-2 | TGTGCCAGCAGCCCTCTTAATGAAAAACTGTTTTTT | CASSPLNEKLFF
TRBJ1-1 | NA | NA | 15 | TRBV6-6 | TGTGCCGCACTCCTCGGGGGGGGCGCGAACACTGAAGCTTTCTTT | CAALLGGGANTEAFF
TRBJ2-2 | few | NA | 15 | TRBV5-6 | TGTGCCAGCAGCTTGGCGGACATCCTCACCGGGGAGCTGTTTTTT | CASSLADILTGELFF
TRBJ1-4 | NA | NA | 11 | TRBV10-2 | TGCGCCAGCAGTGAGCGTGAAAAACTGTTTTTT | CASSEREKLFF
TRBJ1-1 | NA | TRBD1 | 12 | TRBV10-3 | TGTGCCACGGGACAGCTGAACACTGAAGCTTTCTTT | CATGQLNTEAFF
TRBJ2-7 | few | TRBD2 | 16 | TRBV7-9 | TGTGCCAGCAGCTCCCCTCGCGGGGGAATCTCCTACGAGCAGTACTTC | CASSSPRGGISYEQYF
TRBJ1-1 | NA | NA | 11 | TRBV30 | TGTGCCTGGAGTTTGAACACTGAAGCTTTCTTT | CAWSLNTEAFF
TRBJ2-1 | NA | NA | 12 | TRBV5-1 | TGCGCCAGCAAGTGGGGGAAAGGTGAGCAGTTCTTC | CASKWGKGEQFF
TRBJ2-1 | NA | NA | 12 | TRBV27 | TGTGCCAGCAGTCCCGGGACAACAGGGCAGTTCTTC | CASSPGTTGQFF
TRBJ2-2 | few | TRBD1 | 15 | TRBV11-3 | TGTGCCAGCAGCGCAGACCCCGGACAGGCCGGGGAGCTGTTTTTT | CASSADPGQAGELFF
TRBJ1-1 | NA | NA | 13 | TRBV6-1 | TGTGCCAGCAGTATCGACGGGAACACTGAAGCTTTCTTT | CASSIDGNTEAFF
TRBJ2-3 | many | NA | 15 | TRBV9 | TGTGCCAGCAGCGTATCGGGGACATCCCAAGATACGCAGTATTTT | CASSVSGTSQDTQYF
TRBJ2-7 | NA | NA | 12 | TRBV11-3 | TGTGCCAGGGAACCAGACGCCTACGAGCAGTACTTC | CAREPDAYEQYF
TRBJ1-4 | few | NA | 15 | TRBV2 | TGTGCCAGCAGCCCCGAGTCTGGGACTAATGAAAAACTGTTTTTT | CASSPESGTNEKLFF
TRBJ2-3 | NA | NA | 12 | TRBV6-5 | TGTGCCAGCAGCCAAACGTGGGATACGCAGTATTTT | CASSQTWDTQYF
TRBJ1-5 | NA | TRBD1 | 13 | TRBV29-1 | TGCAGCGTTACAGGGGCGGGTAATCAGCCCCAGCATTTT | CSVTGAGNQPQHF
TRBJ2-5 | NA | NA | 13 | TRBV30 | TGTGCCTGGAGTCTCGGGGCGCGGGAGACCCAGTACTTC | CAWSLGARETQYF
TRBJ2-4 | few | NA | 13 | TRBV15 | TGTGCCACCAGCGCAGTGATGGATGGAGTTCAGTACTTC | CATSAVMDGVQYF
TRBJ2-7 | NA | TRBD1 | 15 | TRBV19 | TGTGCCACCGCAGGGACTGGGACAGGGATCTACGAGCAGTACTTC | CATAGTGTGIYEQYF
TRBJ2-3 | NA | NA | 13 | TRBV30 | TGTGCCTGGAGTCCAGGGGGCACAGATACGCAGTATTTT | CAWSPGGTDTQYF
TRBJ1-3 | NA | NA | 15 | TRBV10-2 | TGCGCCAGCAGTGAGAGACGGTACTCTGGAAACACCATATATTTT | CASSERRYSGNTIYF
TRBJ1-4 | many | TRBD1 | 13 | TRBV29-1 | TGCAGCGCCGGACAGGCCCTTAATGAAAAACTGTTTTTT | CSAGQALNEKLFF
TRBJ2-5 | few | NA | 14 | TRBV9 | TGTGCCAGCAGCCCAGGTAGCACCCAAGAGACCCAGTACTTC | CASSPGSTQETQYF
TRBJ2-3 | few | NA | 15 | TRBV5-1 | TGCGCCAGCAGCTTGGGACAGGCTACATTAGATACGCAGTATTTT | CASSLGQATLDTQYF
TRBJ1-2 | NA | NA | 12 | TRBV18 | TGTGCCAGCTCACCACGGGACATTGGCTACACCTTC | CASSPRDIGYTF
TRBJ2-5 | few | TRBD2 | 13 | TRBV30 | TGTGCCTGGACTGTCGGGGGGTCAGAGACCCAGTACTTC | CAWTVGGSETQYF
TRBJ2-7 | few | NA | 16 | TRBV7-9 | TGTGCCAGCAGCTTAGGGTTGGAGACAGGGAGGGACGAGCAGTACTTC | CASSLGLETGRDEQYF
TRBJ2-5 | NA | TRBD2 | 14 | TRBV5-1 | TGCGCCAGCCAACTAGCGGTACGGCATGAGACCCAGTACTTC | CASQLAVRHETQYF
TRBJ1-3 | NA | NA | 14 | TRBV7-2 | TGTGCCAGCAGCTCAGGGACACCGGGAAACACCATATATTTT | CASSSGTPGNTIYF
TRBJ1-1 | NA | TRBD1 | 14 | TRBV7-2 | TGTGCCAGCAGCTGGAAGGGACAGGGGACTGAAGCTTTCTTT | CASSWKGQGTEAFF
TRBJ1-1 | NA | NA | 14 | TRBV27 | TGTGCCGAAGGAAGGGAGAAGGGGAACACTGAAGCTTTCTTT | CAEGREKGNTEAFF
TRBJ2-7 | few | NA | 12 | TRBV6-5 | TGTGCCAGCAGTTCCACGGGGTACGAGCAGTACTTC | CASSSTGYEQYF
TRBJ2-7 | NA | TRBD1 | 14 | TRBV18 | TGTGCCAGCTCACCGAGACAGGGGGCGGACGAGCAGTACTTC | CASSPRQGADEQYF
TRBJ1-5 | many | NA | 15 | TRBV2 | TGTGCCAGCAGTGGGCCCCGACAGGGCAATCAGCCCCAGCATTTT | CASSGPRQGNQPQHF
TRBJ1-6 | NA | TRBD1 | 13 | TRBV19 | TGTGCCAGTAGACAGGGGGCGAAGTCACCCCTCCACTTT | CASRQGAKSPLHF
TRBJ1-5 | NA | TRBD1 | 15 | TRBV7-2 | TGTGCCAGCGGCCCGGGACAGGGCCTCAATCAGCCCCAGCATTTT | CASGPGQGLNQPQHF
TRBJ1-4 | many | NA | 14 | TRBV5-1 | TGCGCCAGCAGCTTGGACAGTCTTAATGAAAAACTGTTTTTT | CASSLDSLNEKLFF
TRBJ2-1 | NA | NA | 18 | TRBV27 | TGTGCCAGCTTGGGTGACAGGAGCCTCGGGAGCTCCTACAATGAGCAGTTCTTC | CASLGDRSLGSSYNEQFF
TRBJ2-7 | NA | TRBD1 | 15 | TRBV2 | TGTGCCAGCAGTCAGGACAGGCCTCGGGTTAGCGAGCAGTACTTC | CASSQDRPRVSEQYF
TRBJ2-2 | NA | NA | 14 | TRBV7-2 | TGTGCCAGCAGCTTCTCCAGTGCGGTCGGGGAGCTGTTTTTT | CASSFSSAVGELFF
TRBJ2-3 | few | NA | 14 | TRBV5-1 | TGCGCCAGCAGCTTGGCCGAGGGGGCAGATACGCAGTATTTT | CASSLAEGADTQYF
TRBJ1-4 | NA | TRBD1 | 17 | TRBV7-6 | TGTGCCAGCAGCTTAATGACAGGGGGCTCAACTAATGAAAAACTGTTTTTT | CASSLMTGGSTNEKLFF
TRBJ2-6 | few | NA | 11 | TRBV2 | TGTGGGGTCTCTGGGGCCAACGTCCTGACTTTC | CGVSGANVLTF
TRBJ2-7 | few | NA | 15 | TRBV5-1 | TGCGCCAGCAGCTTGGCCGGGACTGCCGCCTACGAGCAGTACTTC | CASSLAGTAAYEQYF